A selection of T cell receptor beta chains follows, all from one sample in a study of cytomegalovirus exposure and HLA in healthy donors. The data were produced by immunoSEQ multiplex PCR, yet TCRdb's version contains in-frame clones alone and is incomplete. The table shows around 130,000 clones, with around 8.5% occurring only once. The source material was PBMCs. Receptors originate from a middle-aged man in good health and CMV-seronegative. Both conserved end residues are trimmed from each CDR3.

J gene	V gene	CDR3 protein
TRBJ1-5	TRBV6-1	ASLTGANQPQH
TRBJ2-3	TRBV10-3	AIMVSGGRTDTQY
TRBJ2-7	TRBV5-1	ASSLAGTGLYEQY
TRBJ2-1	TRBV9	ASSVGSAGSYNEQF
TRBJ1-1	TRBV7-8	ASAINGGLTEAF
TRBJ1-2	TRBV18	ASSDSPRGYT
TRBJ1-2	TRBV28	ASGQVYGYT
TRBJ2-5	TRBV4-2	ASSRGEGGETQY
TRBJ2-7	TRBV5-7	ASSGAPPQGSSEQY
TRBJ1-2	TRBV7-3	ASSLRFSDRTRNYGYT
TRBJ1-1	TRBV2	ASSADRGRRYF
TRBJ2-7	TRBV5-1	ASSRGGSGYEQY
TRBJ1-4	TRBV4-1	ASSPPGAPEKLF
TRBJ1-3	TRBV4-2	ASSQDRGAGNTIY
TRBJ2-1	TRBV7-9	ASSSLTRLEQF
TRBJ1-2	TRBV11-2	ASSPLTGLYGYT